This T cell receptor beta chain was identified during a study of T cells expressing NK-cell markers. In the study overall: Among eight sequenced donors, seven carried HCMV seropositivity while one was seronegative. Findings of the study overall: Among several donors, these clonotypes also ranked first in the CD3+CD56-NKG2C+ fraction. Uncertainty persisted over the HCMV specificity of expanded NKG2C+ T cell clones.

There are 18 residues in the CDR3. Germline CDR1 LGHNA, CDR2 YNFKEQ. As for this clonotype: The antigen remains undetermined.

Following a re-call of the 5' RACE reads, TCRdb has one entry per CDR3 protein and lacks DNA. Its listing shows under 600,000 distinct CDR3 sequences. The chain is built from TRBV4-2 and TRBJ1-4. The sequence derives from a woman aged 50 to 60 in good health. Sequenced input: blood T cells: a sorted CD56 or NKG2C T cell subset, CD4+ or CD8+ T cells, or bulk PBMC T cells (not recorded which). This chain's CDR3 is CASSQDLLGSGANEKLFF.